The following is a T cell receptor (beta chain) sequence with its context. Diagnoses were made from clinical symptoms, serum measures (thyroxine and TRAb), thyroid ultrasound and orbital computed tomography. The data belong to a study of T cells in Graves' hyperthyroidism and ophthalmopathy. Amplified regions were TCR beta CDR3 sequences from RNA transcripts. An initial round of RT-PCR targeting the TCR CDR3 relied on the HTBI primer set. TCRdb ran MiXCR on the multiplex PCR reads and lists one entry per CDR3 protein. The sample contains roughly 700,000 distinct CDR3 sequences, around 13% of which appear only once. J was trimmed by 2 bases and V by 5 bases; bases with no gene match: 6. Germline V CDR1 and CDR2: SGHVS, FNYEAQ. The CDR3 runs 14 residues.

The sample was blood. This chain links TRBV7-6 with TRBJ2-7; 7 bases fit TRBD1. This TCR came from a woman between 18 and 29 years old with Graves' hyperthyroidism. CDR3 region: CASSANRGTYEQYF. The CDR3 DNA is TGTGCCAGCAGCGCAAACAGGGGAACCTACGAGCAGTACTTC.